This is a list of T cell receptor beta chains from one sample in a study of T-cell memory formation after mild COVID-19. In TCRdb, the 5' RACE reads were re-called with MiXCR into one record per CDR3 protein. The sample has about 320,000 distinct CDR3 sequences, 14% seen once. Input material: PBMCs or a T cell subset sorted from them (not recorded which). The origin of the receptors is a man aged 18-30 years who had mild COVID-19 (a few samples of this study predate the infection). Cell type and time point are not known. CDR3s include the opening cysteine and the closing phenylalanine or tryptophan. The order of the fields is CDR3 length, clone size, J gene, D gene, V gene, CDR3 DNA, CDR3 protein. D genes are given only for firm matches. A clone size is listed for some rows: how often the clone was seen (once, few, many), or a class if it is expanded.

18,few,TRBJ2-1,TRBD2,TRBV6-2/TRBV6-3,TGTGCCAGCAGTTACCCCAGAACAACTCCGGTGACTAGCGGGGCCTGGTTCTTC,CASSYPRTTPVTSGAWFF
15,.,TRBJ2-1,TRBD2,TRBV5-1,TGCGCCAGCAGCTTCGGACTAGCGGACAACAATGAGCAGTTCTTC,CASSFGLADNNEQFF
16,.,TRBJ2-3,.,TRBV5-1,TGCGCCAGCCAAACTTTACAGGGTATGGGCACAGATACGCAGTATTTT,CASQTLQGMGTDTQYF
14,few,TRBJ2-7,TRBD1,TRBV6-1,TGTGCCAGTAACCGGGACAGGGGGCGGTACGAGCAGTACTTC,CASNRDRGRYEQYF
15,few,TRBJ1-3,.,TRBV7-6,TGTGCCAGCAGCGAGGGCTCATCCTCTGGAAACACCATATATTTT,CASSEGSSSGNTIYF
14,.,TRBJ2-7,.,TRBV7-9,TGTGCCAGCAGCCACACCGGGGCCCCCTACGAGCAGTACTTC,CASSHTGAPYEQYF
15,few,TRBJ2-1,.,TRBV15,TGTGCCACCAGCAGAGACCGAACCGGTGGGAATGAGCAGTTCTTC,CATSRDRTGGNEQFF
13,.,TRBJ2-4,.,TRBV6-6,TGTGCCAGCAGCCCCAGGGGACTAAACATTCAGTACTTC,CASSPRGLNIQYF
16,once,TRBJ2-7,.,TRBV7-2,TGTGCCAGCAGCTTAGCTAGGGACCTTAGGTACTACGAGCAGTACTTC,CASSLARDLRYYEQYF
12,.,TRBJ1-4,.,TRBV6-6,TGTGCCAGCAGTGAAGGCCAGGAAAAACTGTTTTTT,CASSEGQEKLFF
14,few,TRBJ2-3,.,TRBV7-2,TGTGCCAGCCAGTCGGCGGGGGCGAGGGATACGCAGTATTTT,CASQSAGARDTQYF
12,.,TRBJ2-7,.,TRBV7-8,TGTGCCAGCGGACGATACTCCTACGAGCAGTACTTC,CASGRYSYEQYF
14,.,TRBJ2-3,.,TRBV10-3,TGTGCCATCAATGCAGGGCAGCGCACAGATACGCAGTATTTT,CAINAGQRTDTQYF
18,.,TRBJ2-7,TRBD2,TRBV4-2,TGTGCCAGCAGCCAAGAGAGGGCACTAGCGGGGGAGGCCTACGAGCAGTACTTC,CASSQERALAGEAYEQYF
11,few,TRBJ2-2,.,TRBV12-3/TRBV12-4,TGTGCCGGTTTTGGCACCGGGGAGCTGTTTTTT,CAGFGTGELFF
18,.,TRBJ2-6,.,TRBV7-2,TGTGCCAGCAGCCCCCCGGGGCCAGGGTCTTTTGGGGCCAACGTCCTGACTTTC,CASSPPGPGSFGANVLTF
15,many,TRBJ2-3,.,TRBV5-1,TGCGCCAGCAGTTCTACTCCCTCTCAGCCAGATACGCAGTATTTT,CASSSTPSQPDTQYF
13,.,TRBJ1-4,.,TRBV20-1,TGCAGTGCTAGGCACGGGTCTAATGAAAAACTGTTTTTT,CSARHGSNEKLFF
15,.,TRBJ2-6,.,TRBV12-3/TRBV12-4,TGTGCCAGCAGTTTCCTGGGATCTGGGGCCAACGTCCTGACTTTC,CASSFLGSGANVLTF
15,few,TRBJ1-5,.,TRBV5-1,TGCGCCAGCAGCTTGGCCGGACAGATCAATCAGCCCCAGCATTTT,CASSLAGQINQPQHF
10,.,TRBJ2-1,.,TRBV10-3,TGTGCCATCGGCGCCGGGCCCCAGTTCTTC,CAIGAGPQFF
15,few,TRBJ2-1,TRBD2,TRBV6-2/TRBV6-3,TGTGCCAGCACCCTAGCGGGGGGGCCATTTAGGGAGCAGTTCTTC,CASTLAGGPFREQFF
16,few,TRBJ1-2,TRBD1,TRBV18,TGTGCCAGCTCCCTGGATGGACAGGGGGTAGGGTATGGCTACACCTTC,CASSLDGQGVGYGYTF
12,.,TRBJ2-7,TRBD1,TRBV12-3/TRBV12-4,TGTGCCAGCAGAAGACAGGGCTACGAGCAGTACTTC,CASRRQGYEQYF
18,few,TRBJ1-6,TRBD1,TRBV13,TGTGCCAGCAGCTTCAACAGGGGGCGCGGTCTGTTCCTATCACCCCTCCACTTT,CASSFNRGRGLFLSPLHF
15,few,TRBJ2-3,.,TRBV12-3/TRBV12-4,TGTGCCAGCAGTTTAATCCTCAGGCGAACAGATACGCAGTATTTT,CASSLILRRTDTQYF
15,.,TRBJ2-1,TRBD2,TRBV7-9,TGTGCCAGCAGCTACCTCCCACTAGCGGGGGATGAGCAGTTCTTC,CASSYLPLAGDEQFF
17,.,TRBJ2-1,TRBD2,TRBV7-2,TGTGCCAGCAGCCCGCGACTGTTCGCGGGGGATGGGAATGAGCAGTTCTTC,CASSPRLFAGDGNEQFF
13,.,TRBJ2-1,.,TRBV28,TGTGCCAGCAGTTGGACCGCCTCCGATGAGCAGTTCTTC,CASSWTASDEQFF
16,once,TRBJ2-1,TRBD1,TRBV20-1,TGCAGTGCTAGCCCCTCGAAGGGGGCCGCGAACAATGAGCAGTTCTTC,CSASPSKGAANNEQFF
13,.,TRBJ2-3,.,TRBV6-5,TGTGCCAGCAGTTACGCCCGGGAAAATACGCAGTATTTT,CASSYARENTQYF
15,few,TRBJ2-3,.,TRBV7-3,TGTGCCAGCAGTCTGACGACCTACCTCACAGATACGCAGTATTTT,CASSLTTYLTDTQYF
11,.,TRBJ1-4,.,TRBV21-1,TGTGCCGCCACAGGGGCCGAAAAACTGTTTTTT,CAATGAEKLFF
12,.,TRBJ2-3,.,TRBV12-3/TRBV12-4,TGTGCCAGCAGGTCCAGCACAGATACGCAGTATTTT,CASRSSTDTQYF
14,.,TRBJ2-2,.,TRBV6-6,TGTGCCAGCAAAGGGGGAGCGAACACCGGGGAGCTGTTTTTT,CASKGGANTGELFF
15,few,TRBJ2-5,.,TRBV4-3,TGCGCCAGCAGCCAAGAGATCGGCGGGGTTGAGACCCAGTACTTC,CASSQEIGGVETQYF